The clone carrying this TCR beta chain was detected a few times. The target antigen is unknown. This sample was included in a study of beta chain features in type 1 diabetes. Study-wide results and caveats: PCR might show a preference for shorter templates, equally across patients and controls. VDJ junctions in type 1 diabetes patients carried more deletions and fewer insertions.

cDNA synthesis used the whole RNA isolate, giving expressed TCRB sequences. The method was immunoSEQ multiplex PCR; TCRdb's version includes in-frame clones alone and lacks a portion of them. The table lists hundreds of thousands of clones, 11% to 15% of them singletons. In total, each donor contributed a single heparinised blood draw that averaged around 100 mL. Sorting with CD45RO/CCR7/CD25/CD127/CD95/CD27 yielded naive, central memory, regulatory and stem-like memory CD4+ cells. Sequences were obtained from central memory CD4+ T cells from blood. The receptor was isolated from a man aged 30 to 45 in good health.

The CDR3 here is CASSTDSGGAFEQFF. As DNA, the CDR3 is TGCGCCAGCAGCACGGATAGCGGGGGGGCCTTTGAGCAGTTCTTC. V is TRBV5-1 and J is TRBJ2-1, with 11 bases aligning to TRBD2. CDR1 is SGHRS, CDR2 YFSETQ, per germline. Trimming at V came to 4 bases and at J to 9 bases, leaving 9 bases not matched to a gene. This CDR3 is 15 amino acids long.